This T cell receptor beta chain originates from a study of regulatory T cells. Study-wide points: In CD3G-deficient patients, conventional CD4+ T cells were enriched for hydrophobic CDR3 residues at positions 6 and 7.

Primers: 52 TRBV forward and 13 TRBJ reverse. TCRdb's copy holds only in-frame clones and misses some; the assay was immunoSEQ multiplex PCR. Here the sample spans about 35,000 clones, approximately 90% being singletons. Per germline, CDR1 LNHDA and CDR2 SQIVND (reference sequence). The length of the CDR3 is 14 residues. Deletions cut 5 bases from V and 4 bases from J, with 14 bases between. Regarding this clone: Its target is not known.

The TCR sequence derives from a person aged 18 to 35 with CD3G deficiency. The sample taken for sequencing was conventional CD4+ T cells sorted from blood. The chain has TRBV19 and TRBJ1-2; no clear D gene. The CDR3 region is CASSPSVRIYGYTF. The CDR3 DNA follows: TGTGCCAGTAGTCCTTCCGTGCGGATCTATGGCTACACCTTC.